This TCR beta chain was identified in a study of cytomegalovirus exposure and HLA in healthy donors. Study outcomes and limitations: Using the classifier, cytomegalovirus status was reportedly diagnosed with high specificity and sensitivity.

Researchers ran the PCR with 60 Vbeta and 13 Jbeta primers. The repertoire was sequenced with immunoSEQ multiplex PCR; TCRdb's copy has only in-frame clones and lacks some. The data show 87,000 or so clones, with roughly 79% seen just once and 4.5% to 6% held by the top ten. The CDR3 loop spans 13 amino acids. CDR1 is SGHVS, CDR2 FNYEAQ, per germline. Comment on this clone: Its antigen is unknown.

The rearrangement joins TRBV7-6 to TRBJ2-5; TRBD2 matches 7 bases. The clonotype comes from a woman in her thirties or forties in good health and CMV-seronegative. The sample taken for sequencing was PBMCs. CDR3 coding DNA: TGTGCTACAGCGGGGAGCTATGTAGAGACCCAGTACTTC. Amino acids: CATAGSYVETQYF. The variable domain in full, with the rest retrieved from reference TRBV7-6 and TRBJ2-5, is GAGVSQSPRYKVTKRGQDVALRCDPISGHVSLYWYRQALGQGPEFLTYFNYEAQQDKSGLPNDRFSAERPEGSISTLTIQRTEQRDSAMYRCATAGSYVETQYFGPGTRLLVL.